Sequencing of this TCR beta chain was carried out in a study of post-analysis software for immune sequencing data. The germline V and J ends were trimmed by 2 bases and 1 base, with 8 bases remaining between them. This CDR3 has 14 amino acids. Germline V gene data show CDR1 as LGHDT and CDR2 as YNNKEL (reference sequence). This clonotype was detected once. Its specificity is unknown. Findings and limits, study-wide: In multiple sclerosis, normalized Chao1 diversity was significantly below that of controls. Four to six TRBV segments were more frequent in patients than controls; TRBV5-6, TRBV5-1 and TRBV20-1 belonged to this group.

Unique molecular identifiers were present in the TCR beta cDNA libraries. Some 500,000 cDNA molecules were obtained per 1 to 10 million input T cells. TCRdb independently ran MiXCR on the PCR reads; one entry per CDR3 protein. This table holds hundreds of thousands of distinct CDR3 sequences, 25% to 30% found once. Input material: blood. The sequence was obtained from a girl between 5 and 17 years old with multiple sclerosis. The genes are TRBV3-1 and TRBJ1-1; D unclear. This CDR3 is CASSQFRSNTEAFF. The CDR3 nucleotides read TGTGCCAGCAGCCAATTCAGGTCGAACACTGAAGCTTTCTTT.